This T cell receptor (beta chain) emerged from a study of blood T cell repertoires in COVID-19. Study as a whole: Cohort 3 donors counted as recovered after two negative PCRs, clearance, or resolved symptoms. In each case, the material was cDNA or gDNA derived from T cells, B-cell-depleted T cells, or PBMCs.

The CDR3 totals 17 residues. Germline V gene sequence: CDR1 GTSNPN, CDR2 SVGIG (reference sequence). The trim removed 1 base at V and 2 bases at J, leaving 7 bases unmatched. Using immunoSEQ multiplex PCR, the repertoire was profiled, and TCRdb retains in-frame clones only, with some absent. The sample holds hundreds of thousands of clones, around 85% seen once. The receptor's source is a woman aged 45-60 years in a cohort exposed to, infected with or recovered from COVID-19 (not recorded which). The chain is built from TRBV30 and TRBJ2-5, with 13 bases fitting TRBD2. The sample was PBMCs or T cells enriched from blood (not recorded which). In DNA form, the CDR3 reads TGTGCCTGGAGTGAGGGACTAGCGGGGCCCTTACAAGAGACCCAGTACTTC. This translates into CAWSEGLAGPLQETQYF.